The 11 T cell receptor beta chains presented below share a single source sample, sequenced in a study of blood T cell repertoires in COVID-19. Sequencing used immunoSEQ multiplex PCR; TCRdb keeps in-frame clones, though not all of them. Of approximately 300,000 clones in the sample, around 84% are singletons; the top ten hold more than 9%. Sample: PBMCs or T cells enriched from blood (not recorded which). The receptors here all came from a young woman who had recovered from COVID-19.

This chain uses TRBV7-9 with TRBJ1-2; D is perhaps TRBD1 (6 bases). This CDR3 is 13 amino acids long. With 4 bases removed from V and 8 bases from J, the gap between germline ends came to 14 bases. Germline-derived CDR1 and CDR2 are SEHNR and FQNEAQ (reference sequence). Written as DNA, the CDR3 is TGTGCCAGCAGCTCGGCGGGGGCCCGAGGCTACACCTTC. Its protein is CASSSAGARGYTF.

The chain employs TRBV29-1 and TRBJ1-1; no clear D gene. Looked up from germline, CDR1 is SQVTM and CDR2 is ANQGSEA. The CDR3 contains 14 residues. Between the trimmed V and J ends, which lost 1 base and 2 bases, there was a span of 11 bases. CDR3 DNA: TGCAGCGTTGAAGGGCGGGGTGTAAACACTGAAGCTTTCTTT. Translating it yields CSVEGRGVNTEAFF. Combining the CDR3 with reference TRBV29-1 and TRBJ1-1 gives the whole variable domain SAVISQKPSRDICQRGTSLTIQCQVDSQVTMMFWYRQQPGQSLTLIATANQGSEATYESGFVIDKFPISRPNLTFSTLTVSNMSPEDSSIYLCSVEGRGVNTEAFFGQGTRLTVV.

The gene calls are TRBV15 and TRBJ2-3; possible D gene TRBD2, 5 bases. Germline CDR1 LNHNV, CDR2 YYDKDF (reference sequence). The CDR3 runs 16 residues. Between the trimmed V and J ends, which lost 1 base and 2 bases, there was a span of 13 bases. The DNA of the CDR3 is TGTGCCACCAGCAGAGGGCCCAAAGCGGACACAGATACGCAGTATTTT. The encoded protein is CATSRGPKADTDTQYF.

This chain joins TRBV19 and TRBJ2-1; TRBD2 matches at 7 bases. The V and J ends lost 2 bases and 6 bases, in that order; junction bases with no gene match: 7. CDR1 and CDR2 from the germline V gene are LNHDA and SQIVND (reference sequence). The CDR3 spans 15 residues. For the CDR3, the DNA is TGTGCCAGTAGTATAATCGGGGGGTTCGGCAATGAGCAGTTCTTC. Translation: CASSIIGGFGNEQFF.

This clone is a singleton in its sample. This chain joins TRBV13 and TRBJ1-5; 8 bases match TRBD1. This CDR3 region has 15 residues. V trimming: 0 bases; J trimming: 7 bases; junction bases outside the gene matches: 5. Germline CDR1 and CDR2: PRHDT and FYEKMQ (reference sequence). The CDR3 protein is CASSLGGQANQPQHF. CDR3 coding DNA: TGTGCCAGCAGCTTAGGGGGACAGGCGAACCAGCCCCAGCATTTT.

J is TRBJ1-1 and V is TRBV14, with 10 bases that match TRBD1. In germline, CDR1 is SGHDN, CDR2 FVKESK. Trimming removed 2 bases from V and 5 bases from J; junction bases left unmatched: 8. This CDR3 spans 16 amino acids. CDR3 nucleotide sequence: TGTGCCAGCAGCCAAAAATCCGACAGGGGGCCGACTGAAGCTTTCTTT. This encodes CASSQKSDRGPTEAFF.

This chain joins TRBV9 and TRBJ1-1; 7 bases map to TRBD1. V lost 0 bases and J lost 7; bases outside the gene matches: 0. Germline CDR1 reads SGDLS; CDR2 reads YYNGEE. This CDR3 has 12 residues. The CDR3 loop reads CASSVAGGEAFF. In nucleotides, the CDR3 is TGTGCCAGCAGCGTAGCAGGGGGTGAAGCTTTCTTT.

The chain joins TRBV7-3 to TRBJ2-2; possibly TRBD1 for D (5 bases). From germline, CDR1 is SGHTA and CDR2 FQGTGA. CDR3 length: 13 residues. V dropped 3 bases and J dropped 7 bases, with 9 bases sitting between them. CDR3 nucleotide sequence: TGTGCCAGCAGCTTTGATAGGGGCGGGGAGCTGTTTTTT. This gives the protein CASSFDRGGELFF.

V is TRBV30 and J is TRBJ1-2, with no clear D. V was clipped by 5 bases and J by 8 bases, with 12 bases between them. The CDR3 contains 11 residues. Germline CDR1 reads GTSNPN; CDR2 reads SVGIG (reference sequence). The CDR3 spells CAWGLLRGYTF. CDR3 in DNA: TGTGCCTGGGGACTTTTGCGGGGCTACACCTTC. The complete variable domain, with remaining parts taken from reference TRBV30 and TRBJ1-2, reads SQTIHQWPATLVQPVGSPLSLECTVEGTSNPNLYWYRQAAGRGLQLLFYSVGIGQISSEVPQNLSASRPQDRQFILSSKKLLLSDSGFYLCAWGLLRGYTFGSGTRLTVV.

The chain uses TRBV19 and TRBJ2-6, with a tentative D call TRBD1 (5 bases). Looked up from germline, CDR1 is LNHDA and CDR2 is SQIVND (reference sequence). There are 15 residues in the CDR3. Trimming took off 1 base at V and 4 bases at J, with 8 bases between the two ends. CDR3 amino acids: CASSIGGKGANVLTF. The CDR3 region has the DNA TGTGCCAGTAGTATAGGGGGCAAAGGGGCCAACGTCCTGACTTTC. Full variable domain (rest looked up from reference TRBV19 and TRBJ2-6): DGGITQSPKYLFRKEGQNVTLSCEQNLNHDAMYWYRQDPGQGLRLIYYSQIVNDFQKGDIAEGYSVSREKKESFPLTVTSAQKNPTAFYLCASSIGGKGANVLTFGAGSRLTVL.

The DNA for the CDR3 is TGTGCCAGCTCACCGCAAGGAGACACTGAAGCTTTCTTT. Its translation is CASSPQGDTEAFF. The V gene is TRBV18, the J gene TRBJ1-1; no clear D gene. The CDR3 contains 13 residues. Between the trimmed V and J ends, which lost 3 bases and 3 bases, there was a span of 8 bases. CDR1 is KGHSH and CDR2 is LQKENI in the germline V gene.